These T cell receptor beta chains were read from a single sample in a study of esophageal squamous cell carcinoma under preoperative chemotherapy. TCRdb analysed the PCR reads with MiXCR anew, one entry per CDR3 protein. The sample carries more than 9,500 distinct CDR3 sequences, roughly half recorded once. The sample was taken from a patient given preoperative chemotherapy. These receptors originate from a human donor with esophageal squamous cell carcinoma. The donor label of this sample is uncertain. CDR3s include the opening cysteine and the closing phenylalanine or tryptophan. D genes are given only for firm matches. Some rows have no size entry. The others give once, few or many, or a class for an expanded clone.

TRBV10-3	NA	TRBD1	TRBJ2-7	CASWTGNEQYF	TGTGCCTCGTGGACAGGGAACGAGCAGTACTTC
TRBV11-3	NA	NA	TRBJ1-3	CASSLDHTGNTIYF	TGTGCCAGCAGCTTAGATCACACTGGAAACACCATATATTTT
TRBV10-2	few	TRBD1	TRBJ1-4	CASRGTGIGTNEKLFF	TGCGCCAGCAGGGGGACAGGTATTGGAACTAATGAAAAACTGTTTTTT
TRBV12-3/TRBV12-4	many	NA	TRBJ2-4	CASSRANIQYF	TGTGCCAGCTCTCGGGCCAACATTCAGTACTTT
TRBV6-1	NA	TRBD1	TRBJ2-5	CASSEVWDSGESETQYF	TGTGCCAGCAGTGAAGTTTGGGACAGTGGAGAATCGGAGACCCAGTACTTC
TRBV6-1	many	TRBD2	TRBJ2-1	CASHRLASSYNEQFF	TGTGCCAGCCATAGACTAGCGAGCTCCTACAATGAGCAGTTCTTC
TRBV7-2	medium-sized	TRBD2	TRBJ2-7	CASSRKREASYEQYF	TGTGCCAGCAGCCGGAAGCGGGAGGCCTCCTACGAGCAGTACTTC
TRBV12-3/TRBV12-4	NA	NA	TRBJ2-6	CASSYRRSGANVLTF	TGTGCCAGCAGTTACAGGAGATCTGGGGCCAACGTCCTGACTTTC
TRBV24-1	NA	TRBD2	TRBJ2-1	CATSDTSGDSYNEQFF	TGTGCCACCAGTGACACTAGCGGTGACTCCTACAATGAGCAGTTCTTC
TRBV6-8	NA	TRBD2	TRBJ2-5	CASRGGAPGAAAQYF	TGTGCCAGCAGGGGAGGGGCCCCCGGCGCGGCGGCGCAGTACTTC
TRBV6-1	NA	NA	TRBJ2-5	CASSQGETQYF	TGTGCCAGCAGTCAAGGGGAAACGCAGTACTTT
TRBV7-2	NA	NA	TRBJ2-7	CASSLAGPHEQYF	TGTGCCAGCAGCTTAGCGGGCCCCCACGAGCAGTACTTC
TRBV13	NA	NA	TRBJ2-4	CVSAGFGGRDKETQYF	TGTGTCAGCGCGGGGTTTGGGGGACGCGACAAAGAGACGCAGTACTTC
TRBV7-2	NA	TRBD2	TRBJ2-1	CASSFTSGGTKTYEQFF	TGTGCCAGCAGCTTCACTAGCGGGGGTACAAAAACCTACGAGCAGTTCTTC
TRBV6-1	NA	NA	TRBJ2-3	CASSVEDVGKDTQYF	TGTGCCAGCAGTGTAGAGGACGTGGGCAAAGATACGCAGTACTTT
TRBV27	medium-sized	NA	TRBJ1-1	CASSPRDGSPGGFF	TGTGCCAGCAGCCCCCGGGACGGATCTCCAGGAGGTTTCTTT
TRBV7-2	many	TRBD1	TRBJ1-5	CASSVARGGGNQPQHF	TGTGCCAGCAGCGTCGCCAGGGGGGGCGGCAATCAGCCCCAGCATTTT
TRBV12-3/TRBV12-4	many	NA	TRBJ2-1	CASTLTRIHEQFF	TGTGCCAGCACCCTAACTAGGATACACGAGCAGTTCTTC
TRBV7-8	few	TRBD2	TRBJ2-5	CASSLSVETGGVQYF	TGTGCCAGCAGCTTAAGCGTGGAAACGGGGGGGGTCCAGTACTTC
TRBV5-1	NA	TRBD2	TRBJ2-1	CASTVTSGHNEQFF	TGCGCCAGCACAGTCACTAGCGGCCACAATGAGCAGTTCTTC
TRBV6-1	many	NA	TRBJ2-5	CASSPQGRETQYF	TGTGCCAGCAGTCCTCAGGGGAGGGAAACCCAGTACTTC
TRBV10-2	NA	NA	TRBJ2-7	CASSETPPPEQYF	TGCGCCAGCAGTGAAACACCTCCCCCCGAGCAGTACTTC
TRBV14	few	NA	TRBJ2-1	CASSQVPNRAYNEQFF	TGTGCCAGCAGCCAAGTTCCGAACAGGGCCTACAATGAGCAGTTCTTC
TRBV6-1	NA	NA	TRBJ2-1	CASSRDGNLPYEQFF	TGTGCCAGCAGCAGGGACGGAAACCTTCCCTACGAGCAGTTCTTC
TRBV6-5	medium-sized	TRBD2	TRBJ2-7	CASSLGLSGRRRNEQYF	TGTGCCAGCAGTTTAGGCCTTAGCGGGAGGCGGAGGAATGAGCAGTACTTC
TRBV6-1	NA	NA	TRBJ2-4	CASGGGQENTQDIQYF	TGTGCCAGCGGGGGGGGGCAGGAAAATACCCAAGACATCCAGTACTTC
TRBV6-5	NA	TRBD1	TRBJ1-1	CASSFRQGGMDTEAFF	TGTGCCAGCAGTTTCCGACAGGGCGGGATGGACACTGAAGCTTTCTTT
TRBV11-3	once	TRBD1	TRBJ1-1	CASSFDRATEAFF	TGTGCCAGCAGCTTCGACAGGGCCACTGAAGCTTTCTTT
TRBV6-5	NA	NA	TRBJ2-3	CASSYSAVNTDTQYF	TGTGCCAGCAGTTACTCGGCTGTGAACACAGATACGCAGTATTTT